The TCR beta chain described here comes from a study of CD8 T cells in ankylosing spondylitis. The V gene's germline CDR1 is MGHDK and CDR2 SYGVNS. The CDR3 is made up of 13 amino acids. Trimming cost V 3 bases and J 0 bases, with 6 bases left between them. Libraries of TCR beta came from quantitative 5'-RACE with molecular barcodes. Each CDR3 protein gets one entry after TCRdb re-called the 5' RACE reads with MiXCR. Among nearly 250,000 distinct CDR3 sequences listed, roughly a third were seen once. Concerning this clonotype itself: What it binds is unknown.

Study-wide results and limits: As reported, disease-linked clones showed significant enrichment in matched ankylosing spondylitis synovial fluid. Disease-linked clones displayed a CD8+ phenotype and appeared relatively rarely in peripheral blood.

The receptor's source is a male donor with ankylosing spondylitis or in good health (not recorded which). The sample was blood, either unsorted or a sorted T cell fraction (not recorded which). This chain links TRBV25-1 with TRBJ2-7; D gene uncertain. The CDR3 sequence is CASSEGNSYEQYF. The CDR3, as DNA: TGTGCCAGCAGTGAGGGCAACTCCTACGAGCAGTACTTC.